Each of the 13 T cell receptor beta chains below was sequenced from the same sample in a study of long-term antiretroviral therapy in people with HIV (dated by TCRdb to 2021 to 2024). The immunoSEQ hsTCRB v3.0 assay was used at survey level resolution to sequence the TRB variable region. Not all clones reach the TCRdb copy of this immuneACCESS table, which keeps in-frame sequences only. Checked studies attribute under half of the gap to unresolved V genes and leave the rest unexplained. For this sample the table gives approximately 6,700 clones, of which about three quarters were detected only once. The ten largest clones add up to less than 8% of the sample. Sequenced material: unsorted PBMCs, taken 0.1 years before starting antiretroviral therapy. The source is a man younger than 35 with HIV.

This sequence joins TRBV15 and TRBJ2-2; D remains unclear. Germline CDR1 is LNHNV and CDR2 is YYDKDF (reference sequence). Between the trimmed V and J ends, which lost 6 bases and 0 bases, there was a span of 8 bases. The length of the CDR3 is 14 residues. The CDR3 sequence is CATRRRSNTGELFF. Written as DNA, the CDR3 is TGTGCCACCAGGAGAAGGTCGAACACCGGGGAGCTGTTTTTT.

The gene calls are TRBV13 and TRBJ2-3; tentatively, D is TRBD2 (6 bases). Germline V gene lookup returns CDR1 PRHDT and CDR2 FYEKMQ (reference sequence). The CDR3 is made up of 14 amino acids. V was shortened by 2 bases and J by 7 bases, with 13 bases between the two germline ends. The CDR3: CASSLRSSENTQYF. In DNA form, the CDR3 reads TGTGCCAGCAGCTTAAGGTCTAGCGAAAATACGCAGTATTTT.

The rearrangement uses TRBV9 and TRBJ1-4; 7 bases line up with TRBD1. J lost 8 bases, V lost 4 bases, and 8 bases had no gene match. Germline CDR1 is SGDLS and CDR2 is YYNGEE. The CDR3 is 14 residues long. DNA of the CDR3: TGTGCCAGCAGCTCGGGGACAGAGACCGAAAAACTGTTTTTT. Encoded protein: CASSSGTETEKLFF.

The chain's CDR3 is CASSPAGQRATNEKLFF. In DNA form, the CDR3 reads TGTGCCAGCTCACCGGCCGGACAGCGTGCAACTAATGAAAAACTGTTTTTT. This chain connects TRBV18 to TRBJ1-4; tentative D call: TRBD1 (6 bases). CDR1 KGHSH and CDR2 LQKENI come from the germline V gene. CDR3 size: 17 residues. V was pared by 3 bases and J by 0 bases, with 14 bases between.

The chain carries TRBV6-5 and TRBJ1-2, with 7 positions matching TRBD1. CDR1 is MNHEY, CDR2 SVGAGI, per germline. The CDR3 runs to 16 residues. Germline trimming cut 2 bases from V and 4 bases from J; bases unmatched to any gene: 10. As DNA, the CDR3 is TGTGCCAGCAGTTACCGTTTGCGACAGGGCGTCTATGGCTACACCTTC. Translation gives CASSYRLRQGVYGYTF.

The rearrangement uses TRBV2 and TRBJ2-5, with D uncertain. Trimming stripped 7 bases from V and 5 bases from J, with 17 bases between. The CDR3 consists of 14 residues. Looked up from germline, CDR1 is SNHLY and CDR2 is FYNNEI. The CDR3 here is CASKLSFPVETQYF. CDR3 nucleotide sequence: TGTGCCAGCAAACTTAGCTTCCCGGTGGAGACCCAGTACTTC.

This clone was seen only a few times. The CDR3 spells CAWSSGLENEQFF. Here the CDR3 DNA reads TGTGCCTGGAGTTCGGGACTAGAGAATGAGCAGTTCTTC. The V call is TRBV30, the J call TRBJ2-1, with TRBD2 matching over 8 bases. Losses at the gene ends were 2 bases for V and 7 bases for J; bases not matched to a gene: 4. This CDR3 has 13 residues. The V gene's germline CDR1 is GTSNPN and CDR2 SVGIG (reference sequence).

This clone appeared once. J is TRBJ1-1 and V is TRBV6-5; D unclear. Germline lookup yields CDR1 MNHEY and CDR2 SVGAGI. Trimming removed 0 bases from V and 11 bases from J, with 16 bases in between. CDR3 size: 14 residues. CDR3 nucleotides: TGTGCCAGCAGTTACTCACCGGGCCCTCATCCGGCTTTCTTT. Its translation: CASSYSPGPHPAFF.

The CDR3 sequence: CATSRDQGGKGRVDNSPLHF. CDR3 coding DNA: TGTGCCACCAGCAGAGATCAAGGGGGGAAGGGAAGAGTCGATAATTCACCCCTCCACTTT. This chain joins TRBV15 and TRBJ1-6, with a weak D call TRBD1 (6 bases). Germline loops: CDR1 LNHNV, CDR2 YYDKDF (reference sequence). The CDR3 consists of 20 residues. The V and J ends lost 0 bases and 5 bases respectively, with 23 bases between them.

The rearrangement joins TRBV7-8 to TRBJ2-2; no reliable D call. V dropped 1 base and J dropped 0 bases, with 9 bases sitting between them. Germline V lookup: CDR1 SGHVS, CDR2 FQNEAQ. The CDR3 runs 16 residues. DNA for the CDR3: TGTGCCAGCAGCTTAGGGAGTAGGGCGAACACCGGGGAGCTGTTTTTT. Translated: CASSLGSRANTGELFF.

This clone was found once. The chain carries TRBV28 and TRBJ1-1; no clear D. The CDR3 is 14 amino acids. V was clipped by 3 bases and J by 2 bases, with 10 bases between them. Germline CDR1 is MDHEN and CDR2 is SYDVKM. The CDR3 coding sequence is TGTGCCAGCAGTTTTCCCAGAATTAACACTGAAGCTTTCTTT. This translates into CASSFPRINTEAFF.

J is TRBJ1-2 and V is TRBV10-2; D is uncertain. This CDR3 has 14 residues. Germline CDR1 WSHSY, CDR2 SAAADI. V was pared by 1 base and J by 3 bases, with 9 bases between. CDR3 amino acids: CASSEWKTDYGYTF. CDR3 bases: TGCGCCAGCAGTGAGTGGAAAACCGACTATGGCTACACCTTC.

The chain is built from TRBV28 and TRBJ1-5; 8 bases are shared with TRBD1. The CDR3 spans 15 residues. Germline lookup yields CDR1 MDHEN and CDR2 SYDVKM. J gave up 5 bases and V 3 bases, and 6 bases lay outside the gene matches. The CDR3 region has the DNA TGTGCCAGCAGTTTTGGGACAGGTGGCGATCAGCCCCAGCATTTT. It encodes CASSFGTGGDQPQHF.